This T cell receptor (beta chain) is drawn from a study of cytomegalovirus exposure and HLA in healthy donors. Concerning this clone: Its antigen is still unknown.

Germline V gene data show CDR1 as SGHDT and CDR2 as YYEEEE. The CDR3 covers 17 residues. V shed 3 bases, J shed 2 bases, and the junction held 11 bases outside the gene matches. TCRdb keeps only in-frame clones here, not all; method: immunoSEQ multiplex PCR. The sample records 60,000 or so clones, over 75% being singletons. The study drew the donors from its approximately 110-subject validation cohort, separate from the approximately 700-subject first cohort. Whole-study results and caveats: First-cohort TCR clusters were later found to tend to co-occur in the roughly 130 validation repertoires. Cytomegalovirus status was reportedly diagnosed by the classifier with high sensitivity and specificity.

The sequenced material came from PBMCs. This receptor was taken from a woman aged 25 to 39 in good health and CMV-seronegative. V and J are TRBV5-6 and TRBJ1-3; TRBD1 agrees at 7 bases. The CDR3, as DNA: TGTGCCAGCAGCTCTTCGATGGGACAGCGGACTGGAAACACCATATATTTT. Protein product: CASSSSMGQRTGNTIYF.